The 20 T cell receptor beta chains given below trace back to one sample, sequenced in a study of identical twins. TCRdb re-called the 5' RACE reads with MiXCR, one entry per CDR3 protein. This table has about 150,000 distinct CDR3 sequences, roughly 3.5% appearing once. Sequenced sample: memory T cells sorted from blood. The receptors shown here come from a man between 18 and 29 years old in good health.

The table lists this clonotype with many counts. The chain joins TRBV7-9 to TRBJ2-1; D not resolved. Germline assignment: CDR1 SEHNR and CDR2 FQNEAQ (reference sequence). This CDR3 is built from 13 residues. Trimming left V 2 bases short and J 2 bases short, with 4 bases between. CDR3 residues: CASSLSAYNEQFF. CDR3 bases: TGTGCCAGCAGCTTATCGGCCTACAATGAGCAGTTCTTC.

This clonotype showed up many times. The genes are TRBV20-1 and TRBJ2-3; no reliable D call. Trimming removed 0 bases from V and 0 bases from J, with 7 bases in between. This CDR3 contains 14 residues. CDR1 is DFQATT, CDR2 SNEGSKA, per germline (reference sequence). CDR3 region: CSARDWVSTDTQYF. For the CDR3, the DNA is TGCAGTGCTAGAGATTGGGTTAGCACAGATACGCAGTATTTT.

The V call is TRBV24-1, the J call TRBJ2-5, with D unclear. Per germline, CDR1 KGHDR and CDR2 SFDVKD. Trimming cost V 5 bases and J 0 bases, with 6 bases left between them. The CDR3 length is 13 residues. CDR3 in amino acids: CATSAMYQETQYF. CDR3 in DNA: TGTGCCACCAGTGCGATGTACCAAGAGACCCAGTACTTC.

This clonotype was seen only a few times. The V and J genes are TRBV10-3 and TRBJ1-6; 9 nucleotides line up with TRBD1. This CDR3 region has 15 residues. J was trimmed by 8 bases and V by 11 bases; bases with no gene match: 13. Germline V CDR1 and CDR2: ENHRY, SYGVKD. CDR3 bases: TGTGCCTCCGGTGGCTGGGACAGGGTTGATTCACCCCTCCACTTT. It encodes CASGGWDRVDSPLHF.

Ten or more counts support this clonotype. CDR3 nucleotides: TGCAGTGCTGGGGTGGGTATAGGCCCCGAAAACATTCAGTACTTC. It codes for CSAGVGIGPENIQYF. V is TRBV20-1 and J is TRBJ2-4; no reliable D call. Germline CDR1 reads DFQATT; CDR2 reads SNEGSKA (reference sequence). The CDR3 is made up of 15 amino acids. Trimming stripped 5 bases from V and 5 bases from J, with 19 bases between.

The table lists this clonotype with a few counts. DNA for the CDR3: TGTGCCAGCAAACTAGCGCAAGATACGCAGTATTTT. Residues: CASKLAQDTQYF. The rearrangement uses TRBV6-1 and TRBJ2-3, with 7 bases aligning to TRBD2. The trim removed 7 bases at V and 5 bases at J, leaving 3 bases unmatched. This CDR3 region has 12 residues. Germline V lookup: CDR1 MNHNS, CDR2 SASEGT.

This clonotype was observed at least ten times. The chain employs TRBV20-1 and TRBJ1-5; no reliable D call. Germline loops: CDR1 DFQATT, CDR2 SNEGSKA (reference sequence). V dropped 0 bases and J dropped 7 bases, with 13 bases sitting between them. The CDR3 contains 14 residues. For the CDR3, the DNA is TGCAGTGCTAGAGATCCGGACGGCGGCCAGCCCCAGCATTTT. Protein product: CSARDPDGGQPQHF.

V and J are TRBV21-1 and TRBJ2-7. TRBV21-1 has pseudogene status. The CDR3 contains 15 residues. CDR3 nucleotide sequence: TGTGCCAGCAGCAAAGTGGCCGGTAAATCCTACGAGCAGTACGTC. Protein sequence: CASSKVAGKSYEQYV.

This clonotype appeared many times. The rearrangement joins TRBV4-2 to TRBJ1-1; D not certain. The CDR3 runs to 14 residues. From germline, CDR1 is LGHNA and CDR2 YNFKEQ. The V and J ends lost 0 bases and 1 base respectively, with 6 bases between them. CDR3: CASSQEPENTEAFF. CDR3 in DNA: TGTGCCAGCAGCCAAGAGCCAGAGAACACTGAAGCTTTCTTT.

This clonotype was recorded many times. The J gene is TRBJ2-1, the V gene TRBV5-1; tentative D call: TRBD2 (5 bases). Germline V gene sequence: CDR1 SGHRS, CDR2 YFSETQ. The V end was cut by 4 bases, the J end by 4 bases, with 15 bases between. The CDR3 spans 15 residues. Here the CDR3 reads CASSGREKTYNEQFF. CDR3 sequence (DNA): TGCGCCAGCAGCGGCCGGGAAAAGACTTACAATGAGCAGTTCTTC. Full variable domain (rest looked up from reference TRBV5-1 and TRBJ2-1): KAGVTQTPRYLIKTRGQQVTLSCSPISGHRSVSWYQQTPGQGLQFLFEYFSETQRNKGNFPGRFSGRQFSNSRSEMNVSTLELGDSALYLCASSGREKTYNEQFFGPGTRLTVL.

This clonotype appeared many times. The chain is built from TRBV6-1 and TRBJ1-5, with no clear D. CDR1 is MNHNS, CDR2 SASEGT, per germline. Between the trimmed V and J ends, which lost 4 bases and 6 bases, there was a span of 7 bases. The CDR3 covers 12 residues. The chain's CDR3 is CASSVVSQPQHF. DNA of the CDR3: TGTGCCAGCAGTGTCGTCAGTCAGCCCCAGCATTTT.

This clonotype was counted ten times or more. This chain connects TRBV6-5 to TRBJ1-5; D is unclear. V was clipped by 5 bases and J by 5 bases, with 16 bases between them. This CDR3 comprises 15 residues. Germline lookup yields CDR1 MNHEY and CDR2 SVGAGI. In DNA, the CDR3 is TGTGCCAGCAGTCACCGGCACGGGAGCGATCAGCCCCAGCATTTT. It yields the protein CASSHRHGSDQPQHF.

This clonotype came up many times. The chain employs TRBV7-9 and TRBJ1-4; D might be TRBD1 (5 bases). Germline CDR1 reads SEHNR; CDR2 reads FQNEAQ (reference sequence). The CDR3 has 14 residues. Trimming cost V 5 bases and J 8 bases, with 15 bases left between them. CDR3 coding DNA: TGTGCCAGCAGCGACGGGACCTATGGGGAAAAACTGTTTTTT. Translated, it gives CASSDGTYGEKLFF.

This clonotype showed up many times. V is TRBV5-5 and J is TRBJ2-2; D possibly matches TRBD1 or TRBD2 (5 bases each). CDR3 length: 13 amino acids. Trimming cost V 4 bases and J 5 bases, with 9 bases left between them. Germline V gene lookup returns CDR1 SGHKS and CDR2 YYEKEE (reference sequence). CDR3 loop: CASSPGRTGELFF. DNA for the CDR3: TGTGCCAGCAGCCCGGGACGGACCGGGGAGCTGTTTTTT.

This clonotype was detected ten times or more. This chain links TRBV6-4 with TRBJ2-3; TRBD2 agrees at 7 bases. Trimming at V came to 3 bases and at J to 4 bases, leaving 7 bases not matched to a gene. CDR3 size: 15 residues. The germline CDR1 and CDR2 sequences are MRHNA and SNTAGT. CDR3 amino acids: CASSEEAGRADTQYF. The CDR3 DNA sequence: TGTGCCAGCAGTGAAGAGGCGGGGAGGGCAGATACGCAGTATTTT.

The CDR3 DNA is TGTGCCAGCAGCTTATCTGCCAATTTGGGGCTGAACACTGAAGCTTTCTTT. It yields the protein CASSLSANLGLNTEAFF. The V gene is TRBV13, the J gene TRBJ1-1, with a tentative D call TRBD1 (5 bases). The germline V and J ends were trimmed by 2 bases and 0 bases, with 16 bases remaining between them. CDR3 size: 17 residues. Per germline, CDR1 PRHDT and CDR2 FYEKMQ (reference sequence).

This clonotype occurred many times. This rearrangement joins TRBV20-1 to TRBJ1-6; TRBD1 is a possible D gene (5 bases). The CDR3 contains 14 residues. Germline CDR1 DFQATT, CDR2 SNEGSKA (reference sequence). V was cut by 6 bases and J by 6 bases, with 15 bases left in between. The CDR3 DNA is TGCAGTGCCCAAGGACACAGTTCTAATTCACCCCTCCACTTT. Translated, it gives CSAQGHSSNSPLHF.

This clonotype occurred many times. The chain combines TRBV6-5 with TRBJ1-4, with D perhaps matching TRBD1 (6 bases). Germline CDR1 and CDR2: MNHEY and SVGAGI. V was clipped by 4 bases and J by 8 bases, with 17 bases between them. The CDR3 runs 15 residues. The CDR3: CASSSYGTRGEKLFF. CDR3 bases: TGTGCCAGCAGTTCTTACGGGACACGGGGGGAAAAACTGTTTTTT.

This clonotype was recorded at least ten times. The chain couples TRBV7-2 to TRBJ2-7, with 7 bases matching TRBD1. This CDR3 has 15 residues. With 1 base clipped from V and 3 bases from J, the junction kept 6 bases outside the gene matches. Germline V gene sequence: CDR1 SGHTA, CDR2 FQGNSA. CDR3 sequence: CASSLGPGQYYEQYF. For the CDR3, the DNA is TGTGCCAGCAGCTTAGGCCCGGGACAGTACTACGAGCAGTACTTC.

In this sample, this clonotype turned up many times. This chain uses TRBV6-5 with TRBJ1-5; tentative D call: TRBD1 (6 bases). The V gene's germline CDR1 is MNHEY and CDR2 SVGAGI. Trimming took 4 bases from V and 5 from J, leaving 15 bases between them. This CDR3 spans 15 amino acids. Here the CDR3 DNA reads TGTGCCAGCAGTTTCAACTACAGGGTAGATCAGCCCCAGCATTTT. This translates into CASSFNYRVDQPQHF.